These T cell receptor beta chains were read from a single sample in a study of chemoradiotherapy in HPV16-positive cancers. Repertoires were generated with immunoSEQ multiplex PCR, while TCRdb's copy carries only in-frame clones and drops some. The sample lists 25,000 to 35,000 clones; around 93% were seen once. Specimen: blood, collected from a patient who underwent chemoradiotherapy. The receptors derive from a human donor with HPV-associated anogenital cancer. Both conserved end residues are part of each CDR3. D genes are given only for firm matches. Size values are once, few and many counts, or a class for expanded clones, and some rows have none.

cdr3_nt: TGTGCCAGCAGTAGGGACCGCTATTATGGCTACACCTTC; cdr3_aa: CASSRDRYYGYTF; j_call: TRBJ1-2; clone_size: -; d_call: -; v_call: TRBV28
cdr3_nt: TGTGCCAGTAGTACGACATCCGACCAGATCACTGAAGCTTTCTTT; cdr3_aa: CASSTTSDQITEAFF; j_call: TRBJ1-1; clone_size: few; d_call: -; v_call: TRBV19
cdr3_nt: TGTGCCTGGAGCCCGCGCGTAAAGACCCAGTACTTC; cdr3_aa: CAWSPRVKTQYF; j_call: TRBJ2-5; clone_size: -; d_call: -; v_call: TRBV30
cdr3_nt: TGTGCCAGCACCTCGGGACAGGGGGCCGCAGATACGCAGTATTTT; cdr3_aa: CASTSGQGAADTQYF; j_call: TRBJ2-3; clone_size: -; d_call: TRBD1; v_call: TRBV7-3
cdr3_nt: TGTGCCAGCAGTCTTCGAGGACAGGGTGGCCAGCCCCAGCATTTT; cdr3_aa: CASSLRGQGGQPQHF; j_call: TRBJ1-5; clone_size: -; d_call: TRBD1; v_call: TRBV2
cdr3_nt: TGTGCCAGCAGTTTTAGGGGGGATATCACTGAAGCTTTCTTT; cdr3_aa: CASSFRGDITEAFF; j_call: TRBJ1-1; clone_size: -; d_call: -; v_call: TRBV28
cdr3_nt: TGTGCCAGCAGCACCCCAGGGCACTATGGCTACACCTTC; cdr3_aa: CASSTPGHYGYTF; j_call: TRBJ1-2; clone_size: once; d_call: -; v_call: TRBV7-9
cdr3_nt: TGCGCCACCAGAGCCCCGGACAGAACGTACCAAGAGACCCAGTACTTC; cdr3_aa: CATRAPDRTYQETQYF; j_call: TRBJ2-5; clone_size: once; d_call: -; v_call: TRBV10-1
cdr3_nt: TGCGCCAGCAGCTTAGAAGGGGTTGGCTACGAGCAGTACTTC; cdr3_aa: CASSLEGVGYEQYF; j_call: TRBJ2-7; clone_size: -; d_call: -; v_call: TRBV5-1
cdr3_nt: TGTGCCAGCAGCTTAGTACTGGGGGGGAAAACAGATACGCAGTATTTT; cdr3_aa: CASSLVLGGKTDTQYF; j_call: TRBJ2-3; clone_size: once; d_call: TRBD2; v_call: TRBV7-3
cdr3_nt: TGTGCCAGCAGTTACGAACTAGCGGGAGACGAGCAGTACTTC; cdr3_aa: CASSYELAGDEQYF; j_call: TRBJ2-7; clone_size: -; d_call: TRBD2; v_call: TRBV6-5
cdr3_nt: TGTGCCAGCAGCGTAGAGGGCAGGACGACAGATACGCAGTATTTT; cdr3_aa: CASSVEGRTTDTQYF; j_call: TRBJ2-3; clone_size: -; d_call: -; v_call: TRBV9
cdr3_nt: TGTGCCAGCAGCTTAGTAGCGGGGGGCTCCTCCTACTCCTACGAGCAGTACTTC; cdr3_aa: CASSLVAGGSSYSYEQYF; j_call: TRBJ2-7; clone_size: -; d_call: TRBD2; v_call: TRBV7-6
cdr3_nt: TGTGCCAGCAGCTTGGACCCCACTAGCGACTCCTACGAGCAGTACTTC; cdr3_aa: CASSLDPTSDSYEQYF; j_call: TRBJ2-7; clone_size: -; d_call: TRBD2; v_call: TRBV5-6
cdr3_nt: TGTGCCAGTAGTGCATCAACTAGCGGGAATGAGCAGTTCTTC; cdr3_aa: CASSASTSGNEQFF; j_call: TRBJ2-1; clone_size: -; d_call: TRBD2; v_call: TRBV19
cdr3_nt: TGTGCCAGCAGCTTAGCGGTGGGGAGTTCCTACGAGCAGTACTTC; cdr3_aa: CASSLAVGSSYEQYF; j_call: TRBJ2-7; clone_size: -; d_call: -; v_call: TRBV7-2
cdr3_nt: TGTGCCAGCAGCCGCACCCGAGGGGATTCACCCCTCCACTTT; cdr3_aa: CASSRTRGDSPLHF; j_call: TRBJ1-6; clone_size: -; d_call: -; v_call: TRBV7-9
cdr3_nt: TGTGCCAGTAGTATTCGGACAGGGAGCAATCAGCCCCAGCATTTT; cdr3_aa: CASSIRTGSNQPQHF; j_call: TRBJ1-5; clone_size: -; d_call: TRBD1; v_call: TRBV19
cdr3_nt: TGCGCCAGCAGGGCTACTACGGGACTCCGCTACGAGCAGTACTTC; cdr3_aa: CASRATTGLRYEQYF; j_call: TRBJ2-7; clone_size: -; d_call: -; v_call: TRBV10-2
cdr3_nt: TGTGCCAGCTCACCTGGGGGTCGTGGTGGCTACACCTTC; cdr3_aa: CASSPGGRGGYTF; j_call: TRBJ1-2; clone_size: -; d_call: -; v_call: TRBV18
cdr3_nt: TGTGCCAGCAGTCGGGACAGGGGGATCTTCGGCTACACCTTC; cdr3_aa: CASSRDRGIFGYTF; j_call: TRBJ1-2; clone_size: -; d_call: TRBD1; v_call: TRBV2
cdr3_nt: TGCGCCAGCGGAGAGGGGGACAGGGCTGAAGCTTTCTTT; cdr3_aa: CASGEGDRAEAFF; j_call: TRBJ1-1; clone_size: few; d_call: TRBD1; v_call: TRBV10-2
cdr3_nt: TGTGCCAGCAGTCCGACTAGCGGGCGGTGGGAGAACAATGAGCAGTTCTTC; cdr3_aa: CASSPTSGRWENNEQFF; j_call: TRBJ2-1; clone_size: -; d_call: TRBD2; v_call: TRBV2
cdr3_nt: TGTGCCAGCAGCAGGGGAGGTACCCAACAGACCCAGTACTTC; cdr3_aa: CASSRGGTQQTQYF; j_call: TRBJ2-5; clone_size: -; d_call: -; v_call: TRBV5-6
cdr3_nt: TGTGCCAGCAGTTTGACGGCCCACAACACCGGGGAGCTGTTTTTT; cdr3_aa: CASSLTAHNTGELFF; j_call: TRBJ2-2; clone_size: -; d_call: -; v_call: TRBV27
cdr3_nt: TGTGCCAGCAGTTCCGGGACAGGGGGATCACCCCTCCACTTT; cdr3_aa: CASSSGTGGSPLHF; j_call: TRBJ1-6; clone_size: -; d_call: TRBD1; v_call: TRBV6-6
cdr3_nt: TGTGCCAGTAGTATAGATCACCAGGGTAGCGGCTACACCTTC; cdr3_aa: CASSIDHQGSGYTF; j_call: TRBJ1-2; clone_size: -; d_call: -; v_call: TRBV19
cdr3_nt: TGTGCCAGCAGCGTAGGGGGTGGCGGCGGCACAGATACGCAGTATTTT; cdr3_aa: CASSVGGGGGTDTQYF; j_call: TRBJ2-3; clone_size: -; d_call: -; v_call: TRBV9
cdr3_nt: TGTGCCAGCAGTGGGTACGGGGACAGGCCTAATCAGCCCCAGCATTTT; cdr3_aa: CASSGYGDRPNQPQHF; j_call: TRBJ1-5; clone_size: -; d_call: TRBD1; v_call: TRBV28
cdr3_nt: TGCGCCAGCTCTGACGGGTTTAGCACAGATACGCAGTATTTT; cdr3_aa: CASSDGFSTDTQYF; j_call: TRBJ2-3; clone_size: -; d_call: -; v_call: TRBV5-1
cdr3_nt: TGTGCCAGCAGCTCCAGGGGCCACGAGCAGTACTTC; cdr3_aa: CASSSRGHEQYF; j_call: TRBJ2-7; clone_size: -; d_call: -; v_call: TRBV5-6
cdr3_nt: TGTGCCAGCTCACCTGAGGGGACGGCAGAAAAACTGTTTTTT; cdr3_aa: CASSPEGTAEKLFF; j_call: TRBJ1-4; clone_size: -; d_call: -; v_call: TRBV18
cdr3_nt: TGCGCCAGCAGCGCGGGCCTAGATACGCAGTATTTT; cdr3_aa: CASSAGLDTQYF; j_call: TRBJ2-3; clone_size: -; d_call: -; v_call: TRBV5-1
cdr3_nt: TGCGCCAGCAGCTTGGTGCAGAACTATGGCTACACCTTC; cdr3_aa: CASSLVQNYGYTF; j_call: TRBJ1-2; clone_size: -; d_call: -; v_call: TRBV5-1
cdr3_nt: TGTGCCAGCAGCTTCGACAGGGGTGCCTACGAGCAGTACTTC; cdr3_aa: CASSFDRGAYEQYF; j_call: TRBJ2-7; clone_size: -; d_call: TRBD1; v_call: TRBV7-6
cdr3_nt: TGCGCCAGCAGCTTGGGAGGGGAAGGGAACACCGGGGAGCTGTTTTTT; cdr3_aa: CASSLGGEGNTGELFF; j_call: TRBJ2-2; clone_size: -; d_call: -; v_call: TRBV5-1
cdr3_nt: TGTGCCATCAGTGAGTCGACAGGTTTCTCTGGAAACACCATATATTTT; cdr3_aa: CAISESTGFSGNTIYF; j_call: TRBJ1-3; clone_size: -; d_call: -; v_call: TRBV10-3
cdr3_nt: TGTGCCTGGAGTAGCGGGGGACAGTCCAATGAGCAGTTCTTC; cdr3_aa: CAWSSGGQSNEQFF; j_call: TRBJ2-1; clone_size: -; d_call: -; v_call: TRBV30
cdr3_nt: TGTGCCAGCAGTGATTGGCCGGGAGTTACCGGGGAGCTGTTTTTT; cdr3_aa: CASSDWPGVTGELFF; j_call: TRBJ2-2; clone_size: few; d_call: -; v_call: TRBV6-1
cdr3_nt: TGTGCCAGCAGCTTGGAAGGAGGGGCTAATGAAAAACTGTTTTTT; cdr3_aa: CASSLEGGANEKLFF; j_call: TRBJ1-4; clone_size: -; d_call: -; v_call: TRBV7-6
cdr3_nt: TGTGCCAGCAGTAACTACTCTGGGGCCAACGTCCTGACTTTC; cdr3_aa: CASSNYSGANVLTF; j_call: TRBJ2-6; clone_size: -; d_call: -; v_call: TRBV5-5
cdr3_nt: TGCGCCAGCAGTCCCGGGACAGGGGTCACAGATACGCAGTATTTT; cdr3_aa: CASSPGTGVTDTQYF; j_call: TRBJ2-3; clone_size: -; d_call: TRBD1; v_call: TRBV5-1
cdr3_nt: TGTGCCACCAGCCCGGACGGCCTAGCGGGAGCCTACGAGCAGTACTTC; cdr3_aa: CATSPDGLAGAYEQYF; j_call: TRBJ2-7; clone_size: -; d_call: TRBD2; v_call: TRBV15
cdr3_nt: TGTGCCAGCAGTGAAGCGTTGTGGGGGCGAGGCAATCAGCCCCAGCATTTT; cdr3_aa: CASSEALWGRGNQPQHF; j_call: TRBJ1-5; clone_size: -; d_call: -; v_call: TRBV6-1
cdr3_nt: TGTGCCAGCAGTTTGGGGTTCCTGGGCAATGAGCAGTTCTTC; cdr3_aa: CASSLGFLGNEQFF; j_call: TRBJ2-1; clone_size: -; d_call: -; v_call: TRBV27
cdr3_nt: TGCAGCGCACTTGGACTAGCGGGCTACGAGCAGTACTTC; cdr3_aa: CSALGLAGYEQYF; j_call: TRBJ2-7; clone_size: -; d_call: TRBD2; v_call: TRBV29-1
cdr3_nt: TGTGCCAGCAGTGATCTGGGTGGCCGGGGCTACACCTTC; cdr3_aa: CASSDLGGRGYTF; j_call: TRBJ1-2; clone_size: -; d_call: -; v_call: TRBV2
cdr3_nt: TGCGCCAGCAGCACCTCCGGGACAGGCCCAACCGGGGAGCTGTTTTTT; cdr3_aa: CASSTSGTGPTGELFF; j_call: TRBJ2-2; clone_size: -; d_call: TRBD1; v_call: TRBV5-1